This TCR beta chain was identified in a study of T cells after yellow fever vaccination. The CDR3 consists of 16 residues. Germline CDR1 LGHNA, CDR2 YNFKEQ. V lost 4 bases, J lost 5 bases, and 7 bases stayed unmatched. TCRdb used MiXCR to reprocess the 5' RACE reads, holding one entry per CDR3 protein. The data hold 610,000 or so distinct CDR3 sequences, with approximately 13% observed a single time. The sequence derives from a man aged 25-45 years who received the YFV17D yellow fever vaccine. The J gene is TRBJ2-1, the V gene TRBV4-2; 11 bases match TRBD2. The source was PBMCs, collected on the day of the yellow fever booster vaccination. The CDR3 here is CASSRASSGRDNEQFF. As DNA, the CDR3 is TGTGCCAGCAGCCGCGCAAGTAGCGGGAGGGACAATGAGCAGTTCTTC.